Here is one T cell receptor beta chain with its context. Germline trimming cut 6 bases from V and 2 bases from J; bases unmatched to any gene: 8. This CDR3 has 15 residues. Germline lookup yields CDR1 MDHEN and CDR2 SYDVKM. This record comes from a study of human T cells and chemical hapten exposure. Across the study: Diphenylcyclopropenone, dosed weekly to the scalp, was given to patients throughout the roughly 22-week study. Upper-back patch tests with 0.01% DPC were read at 6 days.

Described time point: pre-sensitization, week 0. The treatment was: therapeutic diphenylcyclopropenone sensitization with weekly scalp DPC. The library attached unique molecular identifiers to individual cDNA molecules. Via MiXCR, TCRdb re-called the RACE reads, giving one row per CDR3 protein. Among about 110,000 distinct CDR3 sequences, 10% to 15% were seen once, and the ten largest hold over 1.5%. This TCR was recovered from a woman aged 45-65 years with alopecia areata. Some clones in this sample may be carry-over from other donors' samples. The sequencing used whole blood, collected in connection with sensitization to the hapten diphenylcyclopropenone (DPC). The chain employs TRBV28 and TRBJ2-7; the match to TRBD2 covers 9 bases. CDR3 nucleotides: TGTGCCAGCAGAACATTAGCGGGAGCTCCCTACGAGCAGTACTTC. It is translated as CASRTLAGAPYEQYF.